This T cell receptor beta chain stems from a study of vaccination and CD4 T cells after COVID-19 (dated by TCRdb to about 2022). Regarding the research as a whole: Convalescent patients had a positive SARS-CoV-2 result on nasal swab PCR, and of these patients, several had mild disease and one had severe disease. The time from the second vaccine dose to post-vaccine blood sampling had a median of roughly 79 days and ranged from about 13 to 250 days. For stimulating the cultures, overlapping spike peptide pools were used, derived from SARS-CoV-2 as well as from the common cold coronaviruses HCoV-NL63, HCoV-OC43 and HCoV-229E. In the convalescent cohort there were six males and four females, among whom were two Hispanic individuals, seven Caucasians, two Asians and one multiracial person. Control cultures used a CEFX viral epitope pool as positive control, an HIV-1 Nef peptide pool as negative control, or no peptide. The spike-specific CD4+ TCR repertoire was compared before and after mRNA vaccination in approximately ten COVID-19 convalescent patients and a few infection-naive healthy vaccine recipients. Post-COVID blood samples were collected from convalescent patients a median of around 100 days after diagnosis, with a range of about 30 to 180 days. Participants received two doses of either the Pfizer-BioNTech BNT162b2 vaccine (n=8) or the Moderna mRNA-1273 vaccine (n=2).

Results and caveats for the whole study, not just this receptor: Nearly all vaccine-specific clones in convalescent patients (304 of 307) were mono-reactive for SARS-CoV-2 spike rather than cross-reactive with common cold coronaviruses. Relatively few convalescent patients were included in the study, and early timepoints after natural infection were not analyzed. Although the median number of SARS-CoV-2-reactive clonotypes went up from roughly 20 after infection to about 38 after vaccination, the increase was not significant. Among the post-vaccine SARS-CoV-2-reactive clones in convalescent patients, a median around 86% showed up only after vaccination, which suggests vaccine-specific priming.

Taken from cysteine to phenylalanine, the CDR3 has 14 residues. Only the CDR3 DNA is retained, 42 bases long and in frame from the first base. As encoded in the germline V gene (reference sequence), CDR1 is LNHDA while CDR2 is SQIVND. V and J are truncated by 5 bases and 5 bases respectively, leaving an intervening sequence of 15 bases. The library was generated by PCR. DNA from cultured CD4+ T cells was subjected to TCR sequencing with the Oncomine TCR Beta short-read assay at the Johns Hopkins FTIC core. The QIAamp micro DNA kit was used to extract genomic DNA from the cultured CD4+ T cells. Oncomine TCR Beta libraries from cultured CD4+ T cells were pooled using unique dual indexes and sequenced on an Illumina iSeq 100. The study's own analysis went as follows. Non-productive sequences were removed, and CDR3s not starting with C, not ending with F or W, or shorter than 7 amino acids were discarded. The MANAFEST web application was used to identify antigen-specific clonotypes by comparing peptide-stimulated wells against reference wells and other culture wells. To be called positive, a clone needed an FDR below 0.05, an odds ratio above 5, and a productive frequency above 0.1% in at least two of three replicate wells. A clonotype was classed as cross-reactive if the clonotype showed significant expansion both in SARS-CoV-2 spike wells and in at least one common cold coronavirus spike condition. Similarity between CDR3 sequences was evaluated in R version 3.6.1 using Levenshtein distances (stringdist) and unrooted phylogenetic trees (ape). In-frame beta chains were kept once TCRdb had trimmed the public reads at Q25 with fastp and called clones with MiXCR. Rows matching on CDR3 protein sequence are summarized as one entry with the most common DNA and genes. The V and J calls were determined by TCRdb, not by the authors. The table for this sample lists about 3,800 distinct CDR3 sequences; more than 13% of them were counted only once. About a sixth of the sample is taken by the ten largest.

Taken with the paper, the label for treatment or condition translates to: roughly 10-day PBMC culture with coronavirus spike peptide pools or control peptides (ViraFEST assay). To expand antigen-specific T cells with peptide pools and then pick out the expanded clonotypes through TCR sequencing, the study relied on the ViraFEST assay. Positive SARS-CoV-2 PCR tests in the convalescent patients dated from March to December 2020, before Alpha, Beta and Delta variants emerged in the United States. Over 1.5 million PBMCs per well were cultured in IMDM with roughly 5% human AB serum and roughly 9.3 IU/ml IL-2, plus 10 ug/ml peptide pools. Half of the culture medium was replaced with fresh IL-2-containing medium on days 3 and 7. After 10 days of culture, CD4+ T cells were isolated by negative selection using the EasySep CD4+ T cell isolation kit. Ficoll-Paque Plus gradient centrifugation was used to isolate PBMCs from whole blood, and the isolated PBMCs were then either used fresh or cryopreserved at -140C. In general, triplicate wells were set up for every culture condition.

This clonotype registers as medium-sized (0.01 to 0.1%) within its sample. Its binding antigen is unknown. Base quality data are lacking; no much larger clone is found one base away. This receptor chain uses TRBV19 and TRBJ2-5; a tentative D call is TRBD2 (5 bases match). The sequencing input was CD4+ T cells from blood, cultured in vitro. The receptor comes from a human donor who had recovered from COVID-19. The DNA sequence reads TGTGCCAGTAGTCCCTCCCGAGCGGAGGAGACCCAGTACTTC. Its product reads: CASSPSRAEETQYF.